The rows below give T cell receptor beta chains drawn from one sample of a study of yellow fever vaccine responses in identical twins. From the RT-PCR reads, TCRdb called clonotypes with MiXCR, one entry per CDR3 protein. The sample consists of more than 3,000 distinct CDR3 sequences, 88% of them appearing once. Source: T cells from blood (PBMCs), unsorted or a sorted subset (not recorded which), taken before or after yellow fever vaccination (not recorded which). These receptor sequences come from a woman aged 18-30 years who received the yellow fever vaccine. Each CDR3 is given with its conserved first and last residue. A D gene is named only where the DNA matches it firmly. Where a row states a size, it is once, few, many or the class of an expanded clone; other rows omit it.

v_call: TRBV27
d_call: NA
clone_size: NA
j_call: TRBJ1-5
cdr3_length: 14
cdr3_aa: CASSLSGPLGPQHF
cdr3_nt: TGTGCCAGCAGCCTCTCCGGGCCCTTGGGGCCCCAGCATTTT

v_call: TRBV19
d_call: TRBD2
clone_size: NA
j_call: TRBJ2-5
cdr3_length: 16
cdr3_aa: CASSTPGRLAEETQYF
cdr3_nt: TGTGCCAGTAGTACCCCCGGGAGGCTGGCCGAGGAGACCCAGTACTTC

v_call: TRBV20-1
d_call: TRBD1
clone_size: NA
j_call: TRBJ2-7
cdr3_length: 15
cdr3_aa: CSAPRSGTEPYEQYF
cdr3_nt: TGCAGTGCTCCCCGGTCCGGGACAGAGCCCTACGAGCAGTACTTC

v_call: TRBV7-6
d_call: NA
clone_size: NA
j_call: TRBJ2-3
cdr3_length: 13
cdr3_aa: CASSFPGADTQYF
cdr3_nt: TGTGCCAGCAGCTTTCCAGGGGCAGATACGCAGTATTTT

v_call: TRBV28
d_call: NA
clone_size: NA
j_call: TRBJ2-7
cdr3_length: 13
cdr3_aa: CASSPPLKPEQYF
cdr3_nt: TGTGCCAGCAGTCCCCCCCTAAAACCCGAGCAGTACTTC

v_call: TRBV5-1
d_call: NA
clone_size: NA
j_call: TRBJ2-2
cdr3_length: 12
cdr3_aa: CASSFGTGELFF
cdr3_nt: TGCGCCAGCAGCTTCGGAACCGGGGAGCTGTTTTTT

v_call: TRBV6-4
d_call: NA
clone_size: NA
j_call: TRBJ2-1
cdr3_length: 11
cdr3_aa: CASSLNNEQFF
cdr3_nt: TGTGCCAGCAGTTTAAACAATGAGCAGTTCTTC

v_call: TRBV19
d_call: NA
clone_size: once
j_call: TRBJ1-5
cdr3_length: 12
cdr3_aa: CASSIIDQPQHF
cdr3_nt: TGTGCCAGTAGTATTATAGATCAGCCCCAGCATTTT

v_call: TRBV11-1
d_call: TRBD2
clone_size: NA
j_call: TRBJ2-3
cdr3_length: 15
cdr3_aa: CASSSGTSGTDTQYF
cdr3_nt: TGTGCCAGCAGCTCCGGGACTAGCGGCACCGATACGCAGTATTTT

v_call: TRBV11-2
d_call: NA
clone_size: NA
j_call: TRBJ2-1
cdr3_length: 14
cdr3_aa: CASSLDAANNEQFF
cdr3_nt: TGTGCCAGCAGCTTAGACGCCGCAAACAATGAGCAGTTCTTC

v_call: TRBV4-3
d_call: NA
clone_size: NA
j_call: TRBJ2-1
cdr3_length: 12
cdr3_aa: CASSQGVNEQFF
cdr3_nt: TGCGCCAGCAGCCAAGGTGTCAATGAGCAGTTCTTC

v_call: TRBV20-1
d_call: NA
clone_size: NA
j_call: TRBJ2-7
cdr3_length: 13
cdr3_aa: CSATGPPAEEQYF
cdr3_nt: TGCAGTGCCACGGGGCCGCCCGCAGAGGAGCAGTACTTC

v_call: TRBV6-4
d_call: TRBD1
clone_size: NA
j_call: TRBJ2-1
cdr3_length: 15
cdr3_aa: CASSDGTGSYNEQFF
cdr3_nt: TGTGCCAGCAGTGACGGGACAGGGTCCTACAATGAGCAGTTCTTC

v_call: TRBV27
d_call: NA
clone_size: NA
j_call: TRBJ2-5
cdr3_length: 12
cdr3_aa: CASGVSRETQYF
cdr3_nt: TGTGCCAGCGGGGTTTCTCGGGAGACCCAGTACTTC

v_call: TRBV29-1
d_call: NA
clone_size: few
j_call: TRBJ2-2
cdr3_length: 13
cdr3_aa: CSARESNTGELFF
cdr3_nt: TGCAGCGCCCGGGAGAGTAACACCGGGGAGCTGTTTTTT

v_call: TRBV12-3/TRBV12-4
d_call: NA
clone_size: NA
j_call: TRBJ2-2
cdr3_length: 12
cdr3_aa: CASSLQAGELFF
cdr3_nt: TGTGCCAGCAGTTTACAGGCCGGGGAGCTGTTTTTT

v_call: TRBV28
d_call: NA
clone_size: NA
j_call: TRBJ2-7
cdr3_length: 13
cdr3_aa: CASSLGGGWGQYF
cdr3_nt: TGTGCCAGCAGTTTGGGCGGTGGCTGGGGGCAGTACTTC

v_call: TRBV10-3
d_call: TRBD1
clone_size: NA
j_call: TRBJ2-7
cdr3_length: 14
cdr3_aa: CAISKGQGAYEQYF
cdr3_nt: TGTGCCATCAGTAAAGGACAGGGGGCGTACGAGCAGTACTTC

v_call: TRBV11-1
d_call: NA
clone_size: NA
j_call: TRBJ1-2
cdr3_length: 12
cdr3_aa: CASSLPTGGYTF
cdr3_nt: TGTGCCAGCAGCTTACCGACGGGAGGCTACACCTTC

v_call: TRBV20-1
d_call: NA
clone_size: NA
j_call: TRBJ2-1
cdr3_length: 14
cdr3_aa: CSARSQEVDHEQFF
cdr3_nt: TGCAGTGCTAGATCCCAGGAAGTAGACCATGAGCAGTTCTTC

v_call: TRBV13
d_call: TRBD1
clone_size: NA
j_call: TRBJ2-7
cdr3_length: 14
cdr3_aa: CASRKGQGAYEQYF
cdr3_nt: TGTGCCAGCAGGAAAGGACAGGGGGCCTACGAGCAGTACTTC

v_call: TRBV6-4
d_call: NA
clone_size: NA
j_call: TRBJ2-3
cdr3_length: 16
cdr3_aa: CASSDSGGGGTDTQYF
cdr3_nt: TGTGCCAGCAGTGACTCGGGCGGTGGGGGCACAGATACGCAGTATTTT

v_call: TRBV19
d_call: NA
clone_size: once
j_call: TRBJ1-6
cdr3_length: 11
cdr3_aa: CASEDDSPLHF
cdr3_nt: TGTGCCAGTGAAGACGATTCACCCCTCCACTTT

v_call: TRBV18
d_call: NA
clone_size: NA
j_call: TRBJ1-2
cdr3_length: 15
cdr3_aa: CASSPPDSYSYGYTF
cdr3_nt: TGTGCCAGCTCACCACCTGACAGTTACTCCTATGGCTACACCTTC

v_call: TRBV29-1
d_call: NA
clone_size: once
j_call: TRBJ2-3
cdr3_length: 13
cdr3_aa: CSVSGVGTDTQYF
cdr3_nt: TGCAGCGTCTCGGGGGTTGGCACAGATACGCAGTATTTT

v_call: TRBV7-2
d_call: NA
clone_size: NA
j_call: TRBJ2-6
cdr3_length: 15
cdr3_aa: CASSPRASGANVLTF
cdr3_nt: TGTGCCAGCAGCCCTAGGGCTTCTGGGGCCAACGTCCTGACTTTC

v_call: TRBV20-1
d_call: NA
clone_size: NA
j_call: TRBJ2-5
cdr3_length: 13
cdr3_aa: CSAGDPLEETQYF
cdr3_nt: TGCAGTGCTGGCGATCCTCTGGAGGAGACCCAGTACTTC

v_call: TRBV29-1
d_call: NA
clone_size: once
j_call: TRBJ2-3
cdr3_length: 13
cdr3_aa: CSVLELSTDTQYF
cdr3_nt: TGCAGCGTTCTCGAACTAAGCACAGATACGCAGTATTTT

v_call: TRBV29-1
d_call: NA
clone_size: NA
j_call: TRBJ2-3
cdr3_length: 13
cdr3_aa: CSVRGGSADTQYF
cdr3_nt: TGCAGCGTCAGGGGGGGCTCGGCAGATACGCAGTATTTT

v_call: TRBV7-9
d_call: NA
clone_size: NA
j_call: TRBJ2-1
cdr3_length: 16
cdr3_aa: CASSLGEPSSYNEQFF
cdr3_nt: TGTGCCAGCAGCCTGGGGGAACCGAGCTCCTACAATGAGCAGTTCTTC

v_call: TRBV11-2
d_call: TRBD1
clone_size: NA
j_call: TRBJ2-1
cdr3_length: 19
cdr3_aa: CASSPGQVSPRLDYNEQFF
cdr3_nt: TGTGCCAGCAGCCCAGGACAGGTCTCACCTCGACTGGATTACAATGAGCAGTTCTTC

v_call: TRBV6-1
d_call: NA
clone_size: NA
j_call: TRBJ2-3
cdr3_length: 17
cdr3_aa: CASSKGSAGAPTDTQYF
cdr3_nt: TGTGCCAGCAGCAAAGGGTCGGCGGGGGCCCCCACAGATACGCAGTATTTT

v_call: TRBV5-6
d_call: NA
clone_size: NA
j_call: TRBJ2-5
cdr3_length: 15
cdr3_aa: CASSSRGRARETQYF
cdr3_nt: TGTGCCAGCAGCTCCCGGGGACGGGCTCGGGAGACCCAGTACTTC

v_call: TRBV28
d_call: NA
clone_size: NA
j_call: TRBJ2-6
cdr3_length: 15
cdr3_aa: CASRTTSSGANVLTF
cdr3_nt: TGTGCCAGCAGAACTACATCCTCTGGGGCCAACGTCCTGACTTTC

v_call: TRBV20-1
d_call: TRBD1
clone_size: NA
j_call: TRBJ2-2
cdr3_length: 14
cdr3_aa: CSLTGQPNTGELFF
cdr3_nt: TGCAGTTTGACGGGACAGCCGAACACCGGGGAGCTGTTTTTT

v_call: TRBV18
d_call: TRBD2
clone_size: NA
j_call: TRBJ2-7
cdr3_length: 14
cdr3_aa: CASSPGASGREQYF
cdr3_nt: TGTGCCAGCTCCCCCGGCGCGAGCGGGAGGGAGCAGTACTTC

v_call: TRBV11-2
d_call: NA
clone_size: NA
j_call: TRBJ2-7
cdr3_length: 14
cdr3_aa: CASSSGTLPYEQYF
cdr3_nt: TGTGCCAGCAGCTCCGGGACTCTCCCATACGAGCAGTACTTC

v_call: TRBV2
d_call: NA
clone_size: NA
j_call: TRBJ1-3
cdr3_length: 14
cdr3_aa: CASRESGAGNTIYF
cdr3_nt: TGTGCCAGCAGGGAGTCAGGGGCTGGAAACACCATATATTTT

v_call: TRBV4-3
d_call: NA
clone_size: once
j_call: TRBJ2-1
cdr3_length: 15
cdr3_aa: CASSQVGWDANEQFF
cdr3_nt: TGCGCCAGCAGCCAAGTTGGCTGGGACGCCAATGAGCAGTTCTTC

v_call: TRBV15
d_call: NA
clone_size: NA
j_call: TRBJ2-6
cdr3_length: 15
cdr3_aa: CATSRDNSGANVLTF
cdr3_nt: TGTGCCACCAGCAGAGATAACTCTGGGGCCAACGTCCTGACTTTC

v_call: TRBV15
d_call: NA
clone_size: NA
j_call: TRBJ2-1
cdr3_length: 15
cdr3_aa: CATSRDMGRDNEQFF
cdr3_nt: TGTGCCACCAGCAGAGATATGGGGCGGGACAATGAGCAGTTCTTC

v_call: TRBV6-5
d_call: TRBD1
clone_size: NA
j_call: TRBJ1-2
cdr3_length: 15
cdr3_aa: CASSYAGQGDYGYTF
cdr3_nt: TGTGCCAGCAGTTACGCGGGACAGGGAGACTATGGCTACACCTTC

v_call: TRBV5-1
d_call: NA
clone_size: NA
j_call: TRBJ2-6
cdr3_length: 16
cdr3_aa: CASSLGGSSGANVLTF
cdr3_nt: TGCGCCAGCAGCTTGGGCGGAAGCTCTGGGGCCAACGTCCTGACTTTC

v_call: TRBV5-1
d_call: NA
clone_size: NA
j_call: TRBJ1-1
cdr3_length: 13
cdr3_aa: CASSSPSNTEAFF
cdr3_nt: TGCGCCAGCAGCTCCCCTTCGAACACTGAAGCTTTCTTT

v_call: TRBV2
d_call: NA
clone_size: NA
j_call: TRBJ2-1
cdr3_length: 15
cdr3_aa: CASSGGSLSYNEQFF
cdr3_nt: TGTGCCAGCAGTGGGGGGTCCCTTTCCTACAATGAGCAGTTCTTC

v_call: TRBV6-1
d_call: NA
clone_size: NA
j_call: TRBJ2-3
cdr3_length: 15
cdr3_aa: CASRRDGGATDTQYF
cdr3_nt: TGTGCCAGCAGGCGGGACGGTGGGGCCACAGATACGCAGTATTTT

v_call: TRBV4-2
d_call: TRBD1
clone_size: NA
j_call: TRBJ1-2
cdr3_length: 14
cdr3_aa: CASSQLGQGGGYTF
cdr3_nt: TGTGCCAGCAGCCAACTCGGACAGGGAGGCGGCTACACCTTC

v_call: TRBV12-3/TRBV12-4
d_call: TRBD1
clone_size: NA
j_call: TRBJ2-3
cdr3_length: 15
cdr3_aa: CASSFTTGGRDTQYF
cdr3_nt: TGTGCCAGCAGTTTTACGACAGGGGGCAGGGATACGCAGTATTTT